This TCR beta chain emerged from a study of cytomegalovirus exposure and HLA in healthy donors. It was with 60 Vbeta and 13 Jbeta primers that the PCR ran. TCRdb's copy holds only in-frame clones and misses some; the assay was immunoSEQ multiplex PCR. The data show about 100,000 clones, roughly 79% seen once. V was cut by 7 bases and J by 7 bases, with 22 bases left in between. CDR1 is SQVTM, CDR2 ANQGSEA, per germline. The CDR3 length is 15 residues. Sequenced sample: PBMCs. The sequence was obtained from a man between 60 and 75 years old in good health and CMV-seropositive. The rearrangement joins TRBV29-1 to TRBJ1-4; no definite D call. CDR3 nucleotides: TGCAGCGGCGGACGGGTGGCTGGGGAGGGTGAAAAACTGTTTTTT. Protein: CSGGRVAGEGEKLFF.